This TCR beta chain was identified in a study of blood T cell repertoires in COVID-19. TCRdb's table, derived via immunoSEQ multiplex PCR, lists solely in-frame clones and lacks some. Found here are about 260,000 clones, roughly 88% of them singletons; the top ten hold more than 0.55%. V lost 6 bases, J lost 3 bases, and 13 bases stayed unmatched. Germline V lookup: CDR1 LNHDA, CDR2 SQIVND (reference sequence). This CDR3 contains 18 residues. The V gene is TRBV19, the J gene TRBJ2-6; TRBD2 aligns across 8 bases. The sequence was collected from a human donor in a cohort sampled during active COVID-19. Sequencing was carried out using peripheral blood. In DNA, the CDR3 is TGTGCCAGTAGCATCACGGCGGGGGGCGCTTATGGGGCCAACGTCCTGACTTTC. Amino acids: CASSITAGGAYGANVLTF.